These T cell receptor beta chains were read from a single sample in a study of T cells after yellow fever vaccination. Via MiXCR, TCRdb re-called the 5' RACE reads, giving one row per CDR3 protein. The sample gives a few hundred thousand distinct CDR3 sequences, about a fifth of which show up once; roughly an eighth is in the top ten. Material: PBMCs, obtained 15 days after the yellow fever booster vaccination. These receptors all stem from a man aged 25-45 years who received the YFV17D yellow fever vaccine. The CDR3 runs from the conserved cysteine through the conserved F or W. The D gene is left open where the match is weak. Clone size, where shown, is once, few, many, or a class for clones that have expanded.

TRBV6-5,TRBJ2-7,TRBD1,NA,CASSYWGQGNEQYF,TGTGCCAGCAGTTACTGGGGACAGGGGAACGAGCAGTACTTC
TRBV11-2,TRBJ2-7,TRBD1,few,CASSFPGQEYEQYF,TGTGCCAGCAGCTTTCCGGGACAGGAATACGAGCAGTACTTC
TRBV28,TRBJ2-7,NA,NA,CASTLGGRDEQYF,TGTGCCAGCACCCTAGGGGGGAGGGACGAGCAGTACTTC
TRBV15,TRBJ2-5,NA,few,CATSRLDSLQETQYF,TGTGCCACCAGCAGGCTTGACAGCTTACAAGAGACCCAGTACTTC
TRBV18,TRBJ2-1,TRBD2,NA,CASSRAWTSGRDEQFF,TGTGCCAGCTCACGCGCCTGGACTAGCGGGAGAGATGAGCAGTTCTTC
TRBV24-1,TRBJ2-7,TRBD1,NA,CATSDPGDRGIGEQYF,TGTGCCACCAGTGATCCCGGGGACAGGGGAATCGGCGAGCAGTACTTC
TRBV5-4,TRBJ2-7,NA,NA,CASSLIASTNEQYF,TGTGCCAGCAGCTTGATCGCATCCACTAACGAGCAGTACTTC
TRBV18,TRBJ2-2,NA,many,CASSQQENTGELFF,TGTGCCAGCTCGCAACAGGAGAACACCGGGGAGCTGTTTTTT
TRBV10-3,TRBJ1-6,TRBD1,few,CAISDTGQGNSPLHF,TGTGCCATCAGTGACACGGGACAGGGGAATTCACCCCTCCACTTT
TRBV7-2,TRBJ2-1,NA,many,CASSFEGEQFF,TGTGCCAGCAGCTTTGAGGGTGAGCAGTTCTTC
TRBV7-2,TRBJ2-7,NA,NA,CASSFYLSSYEQYF,TGTGCCAGCAGCTTCTACCTAAGCTCCTACGAGCAGTACTTC
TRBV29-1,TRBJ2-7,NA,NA,CSVAENRRGEQYF,TGCAGCGTTGCAGAGAATCGACGGGGCGAGCAGTACTTC
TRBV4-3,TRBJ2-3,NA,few,CASSQGTLGPDTQYF,TGCGCCAGCAGCCAAGGCACCTTGGGCCCAGATACGCAGTATTTT